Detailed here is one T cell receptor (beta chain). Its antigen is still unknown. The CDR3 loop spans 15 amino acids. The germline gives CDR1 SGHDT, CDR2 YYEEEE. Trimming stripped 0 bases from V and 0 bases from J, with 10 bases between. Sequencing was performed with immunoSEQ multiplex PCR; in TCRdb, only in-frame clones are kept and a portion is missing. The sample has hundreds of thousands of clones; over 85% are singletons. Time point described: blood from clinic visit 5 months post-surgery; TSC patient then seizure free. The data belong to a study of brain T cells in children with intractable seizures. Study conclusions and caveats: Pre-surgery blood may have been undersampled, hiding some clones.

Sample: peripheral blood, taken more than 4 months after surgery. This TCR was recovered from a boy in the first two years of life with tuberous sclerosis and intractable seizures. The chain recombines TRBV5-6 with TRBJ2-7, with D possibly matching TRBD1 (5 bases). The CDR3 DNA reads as TGTGCCAGCAGCTTGGTGCAGGGCATCTCCTACGAGCAGTACTTC. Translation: CASSLVQGISYEQYF.